The source of this T cell receptor (beta chain) is a study of T-cell memory formation after mild COVID-19. About the research overall: Each donor largely had its own TCR clusters. Study findings and constraints: Second-wave clones peaking on day 37 lacked confirmed SARS-CoV-2 specificity. Cross-reactive memory apparently joined, as some responding clones appeared in pre-infection memory.

This clonotype was detected a few times. The antigen is undetermined. CDR1 is SGHVS, CDR2 FQNEAQ, per germline. V dropped 2 bases and J dropped 7; count of bases not matched to a gene: 11. This CDR3 contains 16 residues. Via MiXCR, TCRdb re-called the 5' RACE reads, giving one row per CDR3 protein. The sample lists hundreds of thousands of distinct CDR3 sequences, nearly 25% occurring once. The sequence derives from an adult woman who had mild COVID-19 (a few samples of this study predate the infection). Cell type and time point are not known. The chain links TRBV7-8 to TRBJ2-1; 7 bases fit TRBD2. Sequencing was performed on PBMCs or a T cell subset sorted from them (not recorded which). The CDR3 protein is CASSLRPLAERNEQFF. The CDR3 DNA reads TGTGCCAGCAGCTTAAGGCCCCTAGCGGAGAGGAATGAGCAGTTCTTC.